Reported below is one TCR beta chain. The method was immunoSEQ multiplex PCR; TCRdb's version includes in-frame clones alone and lacks a portion of them. The sample has under 200,000 clones, approximately 82% seen once; the top ten hold 15% to 20%. This sample is drawn from a study of blood T cell repertoires in COVID-19. The CDR3 covers 14 residues. Germline CDR1 DFQATT, CDR2 SNEGSKA (reference sequence). Trimming shortened V by 3 bases and J by 0 bases, and 9 bases separated the two germline ends. Sequencing was performed on PBMCs or T cells enriched from blood (not recorded which). This TCR was sampled from a man between 60 and 75 years old who had recovered from COVID-19. The rearrangement uses TRBV20-1 and TRBJ2-1, with D unresolved. Written as DNA, the CDR3 is TGCAGTGCTAGTACAGTCAGCTCCTACAATGAGCAGTTCTTC. Amino acid sequence: CSASTVSSYNEQFF.